The present T cell receptor beta chain was sequenced within a study of blood T cell repertoires in COVID-19. Individuals drawn from 24 US areas were roughly 18 to 95 years old. Some clones are missing from TCRdb's copy, which holds only in-frame ones; the method was immunoSEQ multiplex PCR. The sample has approximately 160,000 clones, around 80% seen once. Germline V gene lookup returns CDR1 SQVTM and CDR2 ANQGSEA. The CDR3 is 13 amino acids. V lost 8 bases to trimming and J lost 5 bases; unmatched junction nucleotides: 10. The receptor was isolated from a man aged 40-50 years who had recovered from COVID-19. The chain carries TRBV29-1 and TRBJ2-7, with 9 bases lining up with TRBD1. The material sequenced was PBMCs or T cells enriched from blood (not recorded which). The CDR3 DNA sequence: TGCAGCTCCTCCGGGACAGGGCTCCACGAGCAGTACTTC. Its translation: CSSSGTGLHEQYF.